The entry below gives a single T cell receptor beta chain sequence along with its context. This clonotype was recorded at least ten times. Its antigen is not yet known. The input lacks base qualities; no much larger clone sits a single base away. The CDR3 starts with the cysteine, ends with the phenylalanine, and has 16 residues. The DNA shown is the 48-base CDR3, in frame from base 1. The germline V end is reduced by 0 bases and the J end by 5 bases; junction bases left unmatched: 3. The germline V gene sets CDR1 to SGHRS and CDR2 to YFSETQ. This entry is derived from a study of T cells in Graves' hyperthyroidism and ophthalmopathy (dated by TCRdb to the late 2010s). Regarding the research as a whole: Peripheral blood samples were taken at the time of initial diagnosis, prior to any treatment. The 100 discovery patients were divided at random into training and test sets in a 7:3 ratio. In addition, the study compared T-cell repertoires in thyroid tissue and in blood from several Graves' hyperthyroidism patients. Prospective prediction of ophthalmopathy was tested in an independent validation cohort of fewer than 20 hyperthyroidism patients and roughly 16 patients who later progressed to ophthalmopathy. The paper describes TCR Vbeta CDR3 sequencing of more than 120 peripheral blood samples, made up of roughly 45 ophthalmopathy patients, around 78 hyperthyroidism patients and approximately 17 progressor patients. To identify distinguishing TCR V-J signatures, a discovery cohort of about 95 patients was used, comprising 43 with Graves' ophthalmopathy and 57 with stable Graves' hyperthyroidism. Following sampling, methimazole starting at 30 mg daily was given to hyperthyroidism patients, and high-dose intravenous methylprednisolone was given to ophthalmopathy patients. The full study reports these points: A 13 V-J signature model separated ophthalmopathy from stable hyperthyroidism, with around 91% sensitivity and about 81% specificity in cross-validation and 80%/75% in testing. Sample size was not statistically predetermined, and blinding of investigators to group allocation was not performed. In validation, progression to ophthalmopathy was predicted by the model with 55% to 71% sensitivity and nearly 75% specificity, a median of 6.5 months before onset. Blood samples also contained most of the expanded thyroid clonotypes (frequency above 0.001), which suggests that blood repertoires may reflect thyroid immune responses.

Amplification of TCR beta CDR3 regions was carried out from RNA transcripts. A first-round RT-PCR of the TCR CDR3 used the HTBI primer set with the Qiagen OneStep RT-PCR kit. Libraries were constructed in a second round of multiplex PCR, after which size selection and purification were performed. The libraries were sequenced on an Illumina HiSeq2000 using paired-end 100 bp reads. In the paper's pipeline: SOAPnuke was used to process the raw data, with reads discarded if the reads contained adapters or uncalled bases, had a mean Phred below 15, or lacked an exact constant-primer or identifier match. High-quality paired reads were merged using COPE v1.2.5, and each unique nucleotide sequence was defined as a clonotype. MiTCR v1.1 was used to align the clonotypes against IMGT TRBV, TRBD and TRBJ reference segments. Only V-J combinations with frequency above 0.0001, covering 99% to 99.2% of repertoires, were analysed. A TCS score was defined as the ratio between F50 (clonal expansion) and ExV (chaos), using BLOSUM62-based TCRdist between CDR3 peptides within each V-J. Welch's t-statistics and random forest reduced just over 500 V-J features to 13, which were used in a naive Bayes classifier (R e1071). TCRdb reprocessed the public reads (quality trimming at Q25 with fastp, clone calling with MiXCR) and kept in-frame beta chains. Rows merge per CDR3 protein into single entries with the most common DNA and genes. V and J calls and clone size were set by TCRdb, not the authors. For this sample the table gives 540,000 or so distinct CDR3 sequences, of which more than 15% were detected only once. Jointly, the top ten make up less than 9.5% of the sample.

Graves' hyperthyroidism was defined as stable when no progression to ophthalmopathy occurred over 18 months of follow-up. Hyperthyroidism patients were newly diagnosed, had a disease duration of under 2 months, and were aged 18 to 65 years. Exclusion was applied to patients with uncontrolled infections, other autoimmune diseases, pregnancy or lactation. Diagnoses were established on the basis of clinical symptoms, serum thyroxine and TRAb, thyroid ultrasound, and orbital computed tomography. PBMCs were separated from approximately 10 ml of fresh peripheral blood using Ficoll-Paque density gradient centrifugation. Trizol reagent was used to extract total RNA, and RNA quality was then checked on an Agilent 2100 Bioanalyzer.

Specimen: blood. This TCR was recovered from a woman in her thirties with Graves' hyperthyroidism. This chain joins TRBV5-1 to TRBJ2-3, with 13 junctional bases fitting TRBD2. The base sequence is TGCGCCAGCAGCTTGGCCGGACTAGCGGGAGTAGATACGCAGTATTTT. It translates as CASSLAGLAGVDTQYF.